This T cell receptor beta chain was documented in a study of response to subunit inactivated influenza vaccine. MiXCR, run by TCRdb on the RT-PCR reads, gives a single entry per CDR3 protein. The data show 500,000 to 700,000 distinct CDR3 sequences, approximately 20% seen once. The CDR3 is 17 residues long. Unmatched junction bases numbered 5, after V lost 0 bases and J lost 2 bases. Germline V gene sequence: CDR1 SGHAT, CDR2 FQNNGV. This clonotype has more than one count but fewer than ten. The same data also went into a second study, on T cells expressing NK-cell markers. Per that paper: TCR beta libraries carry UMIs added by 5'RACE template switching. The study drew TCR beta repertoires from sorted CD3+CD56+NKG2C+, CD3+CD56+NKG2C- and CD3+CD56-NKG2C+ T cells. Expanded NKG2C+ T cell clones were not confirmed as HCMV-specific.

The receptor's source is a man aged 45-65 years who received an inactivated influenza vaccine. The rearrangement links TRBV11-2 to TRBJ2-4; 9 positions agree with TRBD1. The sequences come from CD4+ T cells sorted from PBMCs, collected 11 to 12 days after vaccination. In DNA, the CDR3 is TGTGCCAGCAGCTTAGATCTCGGGACAGGGACCAAAAACATTCAGTACTTC. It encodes CASSLDLGTGTKNIQYF.